This is a list of T cell receptor beta chains from one sample in a study of beta chain features in type 1 diabetes. Sequenced by immunoSEQ multiplex PCR; TCRdb stores in-frame clones only, minus some. The table records about 240,000 clones, approximately 14% of them present only once. The sequenced sample was naive CD4+ T cells from blood. The origin of the receptors is a young man with type 1 diabetes. Both conserved end residues are part of each CDR3. Fields, in order: D gene, V gene, clone size, J gene, CDR3 length, CDR3 protein, CDR3 DNA. A D gene is named only where the DNA matches it firmly. Rows may omit the clone size; those that give it use once, few, many or a size class.

D: NA; V: TRBV19; size: few; J: TRBJ2-2; length: 13; CDR3: CATQRLGTGELFF; DNA: TGTGCCACCCAACGACTGGGCACCGGGGAGCTGTTTTTT
D: TRBD1; V: TRBV28; size: few; J: TRBJ1-1; length: 15; CDR3: CASPSGAGGNTEAFF; DNA: TGTGCCAGCCCTTCTGGGGCAGGGGGCAACACTGAAGCTTTCTTT
D: NA; V: TRBV14; size: NA; J: TRBJ2-3; length: 15; CDR3: CASSRGGTITDTQYF; DNA: TGTGCCAGCAGCCGAGGGGGAACCATCACAGATACGCAGTATTTT
D: TRBD1; V: TRBV2; size: NA; J: TRBJ2-2; length: 14; CDR3: CASTWTGRSGELFF; DNA: TGTGCCAGCACGTGGACAGGGCGAAGCGGGGAGCTGTTTTTT
D: TRBD1; V: TRBV30; size: NA; J: TRBJ1-1; length: 12; CDR3: CAWSDGTEKAFF; DNA: TGTGCCTGGAGTGACGGGACAGAAAAAGCTTTCTTT
D: NA; V: TRBV30; size: NA; J: TRBJ1-5; length: 15; CDR3: CAWSRPGLGNQPQHF; DNA: TGTGCCTGGAGTCGCCCGGGACTTGGCAATCAGCCCCAGCATTTT
D: TRBD2; V: TRBV28; size: few; J: TRBJ2-1; length: 15; CDR3: CASSPRTSGYNEQFF; DNA: TGTGCCAGCAGTCCAAGGACTAGCGGGTACAATGAGCAGTTCTTC
D: NA; V: TRBV7-2; size: NA; J: TRBJ1-2; length: 14; CDR3: CASSLAQGSGGYTF; DNA: TGTGCCAGCAGCTTAGCACAGGGATCGGGGGGCTACACCTTC
D: TRBD2; V: TRBV7-2; size: few; J: TRBJ2-1; length: 15; CDR3: CASSPSPGLAGVRFF; DNA: TGTGCCAGCAGCCCGAGTCCCGGACTAGCGGGAGTAAGGTTCTTC
D: TRBD1; V: TRBV2; size: NA; J: TRBJ1-5; length: 15; CDR3: CASSVPGGAGQPQHF; DNA: TGTGCCAGCAGTGTCCCAGGGGGCGCGGGGCAGCCCCAGCATTTT
D: NA; V: TRBV5-1; size: NA; J: TRBJ2-7; length: 11; CDR3: CASSLAGEQYF; DNA: TGCGCCAGCAGCTTGGCCGGCGAGCAGTACTTC
D: TRBD1; V: TRBV30; size: few; J: TRBJ1-4; length: 15; CDR3: CAWSEGQATNEKLFF; DNA: TGTGCCTGGAGTGAGGGACAGGCAACTAATGAAAAACTGTTTTTT
D: NA; V: TRBV2; size: NA; J: TRBJ2-1; length: 12; CDR3: CASRGGRDEQFF; DNA: TGTGCCAGCAGGGGGGGTCGGGATGAGCAGTTCTTC
D: TRBD1; V: TRBV7-9; size: few; J: TRBJ1-5; length: 18; CDR3: CASSSTGGSLNGNQPQHF; DNA: TGTGCCAGCAGCTCGACAGGGGGCTCCCTGAATGGCAATCAGCCCCAGCATTTT
D: NA; V: TRBV5-1; size: NA; J: TRBJ1-1; length: 12; CDR3: CASGEPNTEAFF; DNA: TGCGCTTCGGGTGAGCCGAACACTGAAGCTTTCTTT
D: NA; V: TRBV9; size: few; J: TRBJ1-5; length: 14; CDR3: CASSVAGGNQPQHF; DNA: TGTGCCAGCAGCGTAGCTGGCGGGAACCAGCCCCAGCATTTT
D: NA; V: TRBV18; size: NA; J: TRBJ2-7; length: 12; CDR3: CASSPSSYEQYF; DNA: TGTGCCAGCTCACCCTCCTCCTACGAGCAGTACTTC
D: TRBD1; V: TRBV5-1; size: NA; J: TRBJ2-2; length: 15; CDR3: CASSFTGDNTGELFF; DNA: TGCGCCAGCAGCTTCACAGGGGATAACACCGGGGAGCTGTTTTTT
D: TRBD1; V: TRBV9; size: few; J: TRBJ1-3; length: 15; CDR3: CASSARTGGGNTIYF; DNA: TGTGCCAGCAGCGCCCGGACAGGAGGAGGAAACACCATATATTTT
D: TRBD1; V: TRBV29-1; size: few; J: TRBJ2-7; length: 14; CDR3: CSVAWDRSSYEQYF; DNA: TGCAGCGTTGCCTGGGACAGGTCCTCCTACGAGCAGTACTTC
D: NA; V: TRBV29-1; size: NA; J: TRBJ2-7; length: 14; CDR3: CSTDAEGGTGEQYF; DNA: TGCAGCACTGACGCGGAGGGGGGGACGGGCGAGCAGTACTTC
D: NA; V: TRBV1; size: NA; J: TRBJ2-3; length: 19; CDR3: CTSSQDLAERADGTDTQYF; DNA: TGCACCAGCAGCCAAGATTTAGCGGAGAGAGCTGATGGCACAGATACGCAGTATTTT
D: NA; V: TRBV5-1; size: NA; J: TRBJ2-7; length: 13; CDR3: CASSFYGSYEQYF; DNA: TGCGCCAGCAGCTTCTACGGCTCCTACGAGCAGTACTTC
D: TRBD1; V: TRBV5-1; size: NA; J: TRBJ2-7; length: 15; CDR3: CASSPGQGPREEQYF; DNA: TGCGCCAGCAGCCCGGGACAGGGGCCTAGGGAAGAGCAGTACTTC
D: NA; V: TRBV5-6; size: NA; J: TRBJ2-4; length: 15; CDR3: CASSSDTLAKNIQYF; DNA: TGTGCCAGCAGCTCGGACACCCTAGCCAAAAACATTCAGTACTTC
D: TRBD2; V: TRBV14; size: few; J: TRBJ2-5; length: 13; CDR3: CASRASGGTTQYF; DNA: TGTGCCAGCAGAGCTAGCGGGGGAACGACCCAGTACTTC
D: NA; V: TRBV11-3; size: NA; J: TRBJ2-5; length: 16; CDR3: CASSWRASMGQETQYF; DNA: TGTGCCAGCAGCTGGAGGGCATCCATGGGCCAAGAGACCCAGTACTTC
D: NA; V: TRBV6-1; size: NA; J: TRBJ1-1; length: 14; CDR3: CASSELTGNTEAFF; DNA: TGTGCCAGCAGTGAATTGACAGGGAACACTGAAGCTTTCTTT
D: NA; V: TRBV5-4; size: few; J: TRBJ2-7; length: 15; CDR3: CASSPGTISSYEQYF; DNA: TGTGCCAGCAGCCCCGGGACAATCAGCTCCTACGAGCAGTACTTC
D: NA; V: TRBV18; size: NA; J: TRBJ2-6; length: 16; CDR3: CASSLASGSGANVLTF; DNA: TGTGCCAGCTCACTAGCGTCGGGCTCTGGGGCCAACGTCCTGACTTTC
D: NA; V: TRBV7-2; size: few; J: TRBJ2-7; length: 12; CDR3: CASSSSVYEQYF; DNA: TGTGCCAGCAGCTCGTCCGTCTACGAGCAGTACTTC
D: NA; V: TRBV18; size: NA; J: TRBJ2-7; length: 14; CDR3: CASSTGAGSYEQYF; DNA: TGTGCCAGCTCAACTGGGGCAGGCTCCTACGAGCAGTACTTC
D: NA; V: TRBV18; size: few; J: TRBJ2-7; length: 13; CDR3: CASSPVQSYEQYF; DNA: TGTGCCAGCTCACCTGTACAGTCCTACGAGCAGTACTTC
D: TRBD1; V: TRBV29-1; size: few; J: TRBJ2-2; length: 14; CDR3: CSAGQRAGTGELFF; DNA: TGCAGCGCGGGACAGCGCGCCGGCACCGGGGAGCTGTTTTTT
D: TRBD1; V: TRBV7-9; size: NA; J: TRBJ2-3; length: 15; CDR3: CASSQTGFRTDTQYF; DNA: TGTGCCAGCAGCCAGACAGGGTTCCGCACAGATACGCAGTATTTT
D: TRBD2; V: TRBV9; size: NA; J: TRBJ2-1; length: 15; CDR3: CASSMRLALYNEQFF; DNA: TGTGCCAGCAGCATGCGACTAGCGCTCTACAATGAGCAGTTCTTC
D: NA; V: TRBV19; size: NA; J: TRBJ1-5; length: 12; CDR3: CASSIPGQPQHF; DNA: TGTGCCAGTAGTATACCGGGACAGCCCCAGCATTTT
D: TRBD2; V: TRBV11-2; size: few; J: TRBJ2-3; length: 15; CDR3: CASSSRSGGTDTQYF; DNA: TGTGCCAGCAGCTCCCGTAGCGGGGGCACAGATACGCAGTATTTT
D: TRBD1; V: TRBV7-2; size: NA; J: TRBJ2-1; length: 15; CDR3: CASSFGTGLYNEQFF; DNA: TGTGCCAGCAGCTTCGGGACAGGGCTGTACAATGAGCAGTTCTTC
D: NA; V: TRBV2; size: NA; J: TRBJ2-2; length: 13; CDR3: CASRGQGTGELFF; DNA: TGTGCCAGCAGGGGGCAGGGGACCGGGGAGCTGTTTTTT
D: NA; V: TRBV7-2; size: few; J: TRBJ2-2; length: 15; CDR3: CASSRTRDPPGELFF; DNA: TGTGCCAGCAGTCGTACTCGGGATCCCCCCGGGGAGCTGTTTTTT
D: NA; V: TRBV6-5; size: NA; J: TRBJ2-7; length: 15; CDR3: CASSRLGLQDYEQYF; DNA: TGTGCCAGCAGTAGACTCGGGTTACAAGACTACGAGCAGTACTTC
D: NA; V: TRBV5-1; size: few; J: TRBJ1-1; length: 15; CDR3: CASSLGHSLNTEAFF; DNA: TGCGCCAGCAGCTTGGGACATTCTTTGAACACTGAAGCTTTCTTT
D: TRBD2; V: TRBV30; size: NA; J: TRBJ2-7; length: 15; CDR3: CAWSVIGGRYDEQYF; DNA: TGTGCCTGGAGTGTAATTGGCGGGAGATACGACGAGCAGTACTTC
D: TRBD1; V: TRBV6-5; size: few; J: TRBJ2-7; length: 15; CDR3: CASSSWTGGMYEQYF; DNA: TGTGCCAGCAGTTCGTGGACAGGGGGCATGTACGAGCAGTACTTC
D: TRBD1; V: TRBV15; size: many; J: TRBJ2-1; length: 15; CDR3: CATSNGQGQNNEQFF; DNA: TGTGCCACCAGCAATGGACAGGGCCAAAACAATGAGCAGTTCTTC
D: NA; V: TRBV7-2; size: few; J: TRBJ2-2; length: 14; CDR3: CASTHRVNTGELFF; DNA: TGTGCCAGCACGCACAGGGTGAACACCGGGGAGCTGTTTTTT
D: TRBD1; V: TRBV6-4; size: few; J: TRBJ2-3; length: 13; CDR3: CASSRDRDDTQYF; DNA: TGTGCCAGCAGTAGGGACAGGGATGATACGCAGTATTTT
D: NA; V: TRBV15; size: few; J: TRBJ2-7; length: 16; CDR3: CATSREGLVLSYEQYF; DNA: TGTGCCACCAGCAGAGAGGGGCTCGTGCTATCCTACGAGCAGTACTTC
D: TRBD1; V: TRBV2; size: few; J: TRBJ2-1; length: 16; CDR3: CASSPSTGTGSDEQFF; DNA: TGTGCCAGCAGTCCTTCTACCGGGACAGGGAGCGATGAGCAGTTCTTC
D: NA; V: TRBV18; size: NA; J: TRBJ2-6; length: 19; CDR3: CASSPPMQAALSGANVLTF; DNA: TGTGCCAGCTCACCACCTATGCAGGCCGCCCTCTCTGGGGCCAACGTCCTGACTTTC
D: NA; V: TRBV6-6; size: few; J: TRBJ2-1; length: 15; CDR3: CASSVAAGPYNEQFF; DNA: TGTGCCAGCAGTGTGGCGGCGGGCCCCTACAATGAGCAGTTCTTC
D: NA; V: TRBV19; size: NA; J: TRBJ2-3; length: 11; CDR3: CASRRGDTQYF; DNA: TGTGCCAGTAGAAGAGGAGATACGCAGTATTTT
D: TRBD2; V: TRBV9; size: NA; J: TRBJ2-1; length: 15; CDR3: CASSTTSGRYNEQFF; DNA: TGTGCCAGCAGCACGACTAGCGGGAGATACAATGAGCAGTTCTTC
D: TRBD2; V: TRBV6-6; size: few; J: TRBJ2-1; length: 15; CDR3: CASYTSGSSYNEQFF; DNA: TGTGCCAGTTATACTAGCGGGAGCTCCTACAATGAGCAGTTCTTC